The TCR beta chain described here comes from a study of ipilimumab plus nivolumab after autologous stem cell transplantation. Overall study: A median of about 8 nivolumab and five or six ipilimumab doses were given.

Only in-frame clones appear in the TCRdb table, and some are missing; sequencing was by immunoSEQ multiplex PCR. This table has about 9,400 clones, around two thirds appearing once. Checkpoint therapy with ipilimumab 1 mg/kg began 14 to 28 days after transplant. Dosing: nivolumab 3 mg/kg IV, weeks 1, 4, 7, 10, then every two weeks to week 26. Germline assignment: CDR1 MDHEN and CDR2 SYDVKM. Trimming cost V 7 bases and J 6 bases; bases outside gene matches: 10. The CDR3 runs 15 residues. A word on this clone: Its matching antigen is unknown.

The study, taken as a whole, reports: Authors suggest TCR repertoire, Treg phenotype and gut microbiota support further study.

The origin of this receptor is a female donor with multiple myeloma. The V call is TRBV28, the J call TRBJ1-3; 9 bases are a match to TRBD1. Here the sequenced sample was PBMCs, taken in a trial of ipilimumab plus nivolumab as post-transplant consolidation. The CDR3 sequence is CASTKSRTGVNTIYF. The CDR3 nucleotides are TGTGCCAGCACGAAATCCCGGACAGGGGTAAACACCATATATTTT.